This TCR beta chain stems from a study of Ad26.COV2.S vaccination and SARS-CoV-2 variants. Points from the study as a whole: Individuals receiving vaccine had higher spike-specific TCR breadth than placebo recipients did.

Assay: immunoSEQ multiplex PCR; the TCRdb copy retains only in-frame clones and omits some. This sample has 510,000 or so clones, with 70% to 90% found just once. The germline gives CDR1 SEHNR, CDR2 FQNEAQ (reference sequence). The CDR3 loop spans 12 amino acids. The V end lost 5 bases, the J end lost 6 bases, and 10 bases lay between the germline ends. Of note for this clone: The antigen is undetermined.

Documented treatment: some 20 received Ad26.COV2.S at low or high dose, single or two shots; about 5 received placebo; per-sample allocation not given. Day 63 following the first vaccine or placebo injection was when the samples were taken. The source of this sequence is a person between 18 and 65 years old who received the Ad26.COV2.S COVID-19 vaccine or a placebo. The sequenced sample was peripheral blood, obtained in a trial of Ad26.COV2.S vaccine versus placebo. The chain recombines TRBV7-9 with TRBJ1-1, with unresolved D. CDR3 coding DNA: TGTGCCAGCAGCAAACAAGAGGCTGAAGCTTTCTTT. Translated, it gives CASSKQEAEAFF.